A selection of T cell receptor beta chains follows, all from one sample in a study of blood T cell repertoires in COVID-19. Profiling relied on immunoSEQ multiplex PCR, and the TCRdb table lists in-frame clones only, not all of them. Found here are approximately 80,000 clones, approximately 88% of them singletons; the top ten hold 6% to 7.5%. The specimen sequenced was peripheral blood. Receptors originate from a woman aged 80 or over with acute or convalescent COVID-19. CDR3s include the opening cysteine and the closing phenylalanine or tryptophan. D genes are given only for firm matches. The size entry is marked missing in some rows and otherwise reads once, few, many or a size class.

abundance	v_gene	j_gene	d_gene	CDR3nt	CDR3aa
NA	TRBV5-4	TRBJ1-2	NA	TGTGCCAGCAGCTTGTGGTCAGGGGCGGGCTACACCTTC	CASSLWSGAGYTF
NA	TRBV2	TRBJ2-3	TRBD2	TGTGCCAGCAGTCGACTAGCGGGGGGGCAAGATACGCAGTATTTT	CASSRLAGGQDTQYF
NA	TRBV5-1	TRBJ2-5	TRBD1	TGCGCCAGCAGCTTGCCTCAACAGGGGGCCGAGACCCAGTACTTC	CASSLPQQGAETQYF
NA	TRBV7-8	TRBJ1-1	NA	TGTGCCAGCAGCCTGATCAGGGGAATAGGGACTGAAGCTTTCTTT	CASSLIRGIGTEAFF
once	TRBV6-5	TRBJ1-5	NA	TGTGCCAATGCGGCAGGGGTGGGCAATCAGCCCCAGCATTTT	CANAAGVGNQPQHF
NA	TRBV18	TRBJ1-3	TRBD1	TGTGCCAGCTCACCACTGGGGACAGCGGGAAACACCATATATTTT	CASSPLGTAGNTIYF
NA	TRBV18	TRBJ2-5	TRBD1	TGTGCCAGCTCACTATTCCGAGACAGGGCCGGCGAGACCCAGTACTTC	CASSLFRDRAGETQYF
NA	TRBV27	TRBJ2-7	NA	TGTGCCAGCAGTCTGGTAGCGAACCACGAGCAGTACTTC	CASSLVANHEQYF
NA	TRBV30	TRBJ1-3	NA	TGTGCCTGGAGTGCCAGTACTGGAAACACCATATATTTT	CAWSASTGNTIYF
NA	TRBV28	TRBJ1-1	TRBD1	TGTGCCAGCAGTTTGTCAGGGGGAAGCACTGAAGCTTTCTTT	CASSLSGGSTEAFF
NA	TRBV12-3/TRBV12-4	TRBJ1-1	NA	TGTGCCAGCAGTTTAGGGTGGGAGGCTTTCTTT	CASSLGWEAFF
NA	TRBV7-9	TRBJ1-2	NA	TGTGCCAGCAGCTCCCCGGGCATCGGGATCCCCTATGGCTACACCTTC	CASSSPGIGIPYGYTF
NA	TRBV5-1	TRBJ1-2	TRBD1	TGCGCCAGCAGCCCAACTAGGACAGGATCTAACTATGGCTACACCTTC	CASSPTRTGSNYGYTF
NA	TRBV18	TRBJ2-7	TRBD1	TGTGCCAGCTCACCTCCCGGGACAGGGGGAGACAACGAGCAGTACTTC	CASSPPGTGGDNEQYF
once	TRBV3-1/TRBV3-2	TRBJ1-6	TRBD1	TGTGCCAGCAGCCATCCGTTAGCAGGGGGCATTTCACCCCTCCACTTT	CASSHPLAGGISPLHF
NA	TRBV7-9	TRBJ1-3	TRBD1	TGTGCCAGCAGCAAAGAACAGGGGGCTTCTGGAAACACCATATATTTT	CASSKEQGASGNTIYF
NA	TRBV11-3	TRBJ2-3	TRBD1	TGTGCCAGCAGCTTACAGGGGGCGCTTACAGATACGCAGTATTTT	CASSLQGALTDTQYF
NA	TRBV13	TRBJ1-6	NA	TGTGCCAGCCGCCTGGGGGGGCGAGGAGATAATTCACCCCTCCACTTT	CASRLGGRGDNSPLHF
NA	TRBV6-5	TRBJ1-1	NA	TGTGCCAGCAGTTCCAGGGTGGGGGCCACTGAAGCTTTCTTT	CASSSRVGATEAFF
NA	TRBV4-3	TRBJ1-4	NA	TGCGCCAGCAGCCGACGACAGTCAACTAATGAAAAACTGTTTTTT	CASSRRQSTNEKLFF
NA	TRBV19	TRBJ1-4	NA	TGTGCCAGTAGTATACTCGGGACTCCAACTAATGAAAAACTGTTTTTT	CASSILGTPTNEKLFF
NA	TRBV11-2	TRBJ1-4	NA	TGTGCCAGCAGCCAAGGAGGACAGTCAGGTGAAAAACTGTTTTTT	CASSQGGQSGEKLFF
NA	TRBV19	TRBJ1-5	TRBD1	TGTGCCAGTAGTACGAATCCCGTAAGGGGGGGGACAGGGAACAATCAGCCCCAGCATTTT	CASSTNPVRGGTGNNQPQHF
NA	TRBV7-8	TRBJ2-7	TRBD2	TGTGCCAGCAGCTTAGTAGAGGGGACTAGCGGCCGAGGGGGTCACTACGAGCAGTACTTC	CASSLVEGTSGRGGHYEQYF
NA	TRBV27	TRBJ2-3	TRBD2	TGTGCCAGCAGTTTATGGGCTAGCGGGGGCACAGATACGCAGTATTTT	CASSLWASGGTDTQYF
once	TRBV5-1	TRBJ2-7	TRBD1	TGCGCCAGCAGCTTAACCGGGACAGGGTTATCCTACGAGCAGTACTTC	CASSLTGTGLSYEQYF
NA	TRBV5-1	TRBJ1-1	TRBD1	TGCGCCAGCAGCCTAGGACAGGGTGGCACTGAAGCTTTCTTT	CASSLGQGGTEAFF
NA	TRBV19	TRBJ1-3	NA	TGTGCCAGTAGTATCCCTCACAGGACTGGAAACACCATATATTTT	CASSIPHRTGNTIYF
NA	TRBV7-2	TRBJ1-3	TRBD1	TGTGCCAGCAGCACGCGACAGGGAACCGGAAACACCATATATTTT	CASSTRQGTGNTIYF
NA	TRBV20-1	TRBJ1-2	NA	TGCAGTGCTAGAGATCTAGGCTACACCTTC	CSARDLGYTF
NA	TRBV2	TRBJ1-2	TRBD1	TGTGCCAGCAGAGGACAGGACTATGGCTACACCTTC	CASRGQDYGYTF
few	TRBV27	TRBJ1-6	TRBD1	TGTGCCAGCAGGTGGACAGGGAATTCACCCCTCCACTTT	CASRWTGNSPLHF
NA	TRBV19	TRBJ1-5	TRBD1	TGTGCCACAAGGGGGACAGCTTCATTCCTCAATCAGCCCCAGCATTTT	CATRGTASFLNQPQHF
NA	TRBV5-6	TRBJ2-3	TRBD2	TGTGCCAGCAGCGCCCTAGCGGGGAACGCAGATACGCAGTATTTT	CASSALAGNADTQYF
once	TRBV20-1	TRBJ2-4	NA	TGCAGTGCTAGTCTACGGAGGGCCAAAAACATTCAGTACTTC	CSASLRRAKNIQYF
NA	TRBV11-2	TRBJ2-2	NA	TGTGCCAGCAGGCGAGGGCCTAACACCGGGGAGCTGTTTTTT	CASRRGPNTGELFF
NA	TRBV6-6	TRBJ1-6	NA	TGTGCCAGCAGTTACGGGCAGGAGGGGTCACCCCTCCACTTT	CASSYGQEGSPLHF
once	TRBV30	TRBJ1-5	NA	TGTGCCTGGAGTGTACCACAGGGACGCAATCAGCCCCAGCATTTT	CAWSVPQGRNQPQHF
NA	TRBV5-6	TRBJ1-1	TRBD1	TGTGCCAGCAGCTTGACCGGACAGGGGAACACTGAAGCTTTCTTT	CASSLTGQGNTEAFF
NA	TRBV10-3	TRBJ1-2	NA	TGTGCCATCAGTGACAGGAACTATGGCTACACCTTC	CAISDRNYGYTF
NA	TRBV19	TRBJ1-2	NA	TGTGCCAGTAGTGTGAGGCTCGGTGGCTACACCTTC	CASSVRLGGYTF
NA	TRBV29-1	TRBJ1-1	NA	TGCAGCGCCCGGACAGTGAACACTGAAGCTTTCTTT	CSARTVNTEAFF
NA	TRBV19	TRBJ2-1	TRBD2	TGTGCCAGTAGCCTCACCTCTAGCGGGGCAGGGGGGGCACCTGAGCAGTTCTTC	CASSLTSSGAGGAPEQFF
NA	TRBV11-2	TRBJ2-4	TRBD1	TGTGCCAGCAGCAAACAGGGGGCCTCCAACATTCAGTACTTC	CASSKQGASNIQYF
NA	TRBV21-1	TRBJ2-3	NA	TGTGCCAGCAGCAAAGGTGGCCTAGCGGGGGGCACAGATACGCAGTATTTT	CASSKGGLAGGTDTQYF
once	TRBV18	TRBJ1-1	NA	TGTGCCAGCTCACCATCAAGCATTTCTGAAGCTTTCTTT	CASSPSSISEAFF
once	TRBV6-5	TRBJ1-2	TRBD1	TGTGCCAGCACCGAGACAGGGGGTGGCTACACCTTC	CASTETGGGYTF
once	TRBV12-3/TRBV12-4	TRBJ2-6	NA	TGTGCCAGCGAGCCTGGGGCCAACGTCCTGACTTTC	CASEPGANVLTF
NA	TRBV6-5	TRBJ2-5	NA	TGTGCCAGCAGCCAATGGGAGCCAGGAGGAGAGACCCAGTACTTC	CASSQWEPGGETQYF
NA	TRBV7-2	TRBJ2-3	TRBD1	TGTGCCAGCAGCTTAGACGGCGGCAGGGGGCTCGGTAGCACAGATACGCAGTATTTT	CASSLDGGRGLGSTDTQYF
NA	TRBV6-2/TRBV6-3	TRBJ1-1	TRBD1	TGTGCCAGCAGTTACACAGGGGGCACTGAAGCTTTCTTT	CASSYTGGTEAFF
NA	TRBV28	TRBJ1-2	NA	TGTGCCAGCAGGATCAACAGGGACTATGGCTACACCTTC	CASRINRDYGYTF
NA	TRBV19	TRBJ2-2	TRBD2	TGTGCCAGTAGTAGGACGGGACTAGCGGGAGTCTCCCCCGGGGAGCTGTTTTTT	CASSRTGLAGVSPGELFF
NA	TRBV6-4	TRBJ2-3	NA	TGTGCCAGCAGTGTAGAGGGAGGCACAGATACGCAGTATTTT	CASSVEGGTDTQYF
NA	TRBV3-1/TRBV3-2	TRBJ2-1	TRBD1	TGTGCCAGCAGCCAAGGGGGACAGGTTAATGAGCAGTTCTTC	CASSQGGQVNEQFF
NA	TRBV3-1/TRBV3-2	TRBJ1-1	TRBD1	TGTGCCAGCAGAGACAGGGGCACTGAAGCTTTCTTT	CASRDRGTEAFF
NA	TRBV5-1	TRBJ1-1	NA	TGCGCCAGCAGCTTCTCGGAGACTGAAGCTTTCTTT	CASSFSETEAFF
NA	TRBV1	TRBJ2-1	NA	TGCACCAGCAGCCAATTTCGGCCCCTAGCTCCTAATGAGCAGTTCTTC	CTSSQFRPLAPNEQFF
NA	TRBV15	TRBJ1-1	NA	TGTGCCACCAGCAGAGATAAGGGGTCTTACACTGAAGCTTTCTTT	CATSRDKGSYTEAFF
NA	TRBV19	TRBJ1-4	TRBD1	TGTGCCAGTAGTATTACAGGGGTTCGAGAAAAACTGTTTTTT	CASSITGVREKLFF